The next 19 T cell receptor beta chains were all read from a single sample in a study of cytomegalovirus exposure and HLA in healthy donors. Researchers ran the PCR with 60 Vbeta and 13 Jbeta primers. Some clones are missing from TCRdb's copy, which holds only in-frame ones; the method was immunoSEQ multiplex PCR. The top ten hold about 6.8% of the sample, which has about 59,000 clones, 65% to 80% seen once. The sequencing sample was made of PBMCs. Receptors originate from a man under 40 in good health and CMV-seropositive.

The genes are TRBV21-1 and TRBJ2-1; whether TRBD2, the table's D call, matches the DNA was not checked. TRBV21-1 is labeled a pseudogene. The CDR3 has 16 amino acids. The chain's CDR3 is CASSKRTGSSYNEQFF. In nucleotides, the CDR3 is TGTGCCAGCAGCAAACGCACCGGGAGCTCCTACAATGAGCAGTTCTTC.

The chain is built from TRBV6-5 and TRBJ1-4; possible D gene TRBD1, 5 bases. CDR1 and CDR2 from the germline V gene are MNHEY and SVGAGI. The CDR3 sequence is 16 residues long. Trimming left V 3 bases short and J 0 bases short, with 11 bases between. In DNA form, the CDR3 reads TGTGCCAGCAGTTATTCGTGGACATCAACTAATGAAAAACTGTTTTTT. This sequence encodes CASSYSWTSTNEKLFF.

In its sample, this clone was seen a few times. The chain joins TRBV5-5 to TRBJ2-7; D is possibly TRBD2 (7 bases). V was clipped by 3 bases and J by 6 bases, with 16 bases between them. The CDR3 has 14 amino acids. Germline CDR1 reads SGHKS; CDR2 reads YYEKEE (reference sequence). CDR3 protein: CASSSGGAGAEQYF. CDR3 coding DNA: TGTGCCAGCAGCTCGGGGGGCGCCGGAGCCGAGCAGTACTTC.

CDR3 loop: CASSFDRFTGELFF. In DNA, the CDR3 is TGTGCCAGCAGCTTCGACAGATTCACCGGGGAGCTGTTTTTT. The chain couples TRBV7-8 to TRBJ2-2, with D perhaps matching TRBD1 (5 bases). Germline V gene data show CDR1 as SGHVS and CDR2 as FQNEAQ. The germline V and J ends were trimmed by 3 bases and 4 bases, with 9 bases remaining between them. CDR3 length: 14 residues. The variable domain in full, with the rest retrieved from reference TRBV7-8 and TRBJ2-2, is GAGVSQSPRYKVAKRGQDVALRCDPISGHVSLFWYQQALGQGPEFLTYFQNEAQLDKSGLPSDRFFAERPEGSVSTLKIQRTQQEDSAVYLCASSFDRFTGELFFGEGSRLTVL.

This chain uses TRBV30 with TRBJ2-7, with 8 bases aligning to TRBD1. Trimming at V came to 4 bases and at J to 7 bases, leaving 15 bases not matched to a gene. The length of the CDR3 is 15 residues. Germline V CDR1 and CDR2: GTSNPN, SVGIG (reference sequence). DNA for the CDR3: TGTGCCTGGACTCCGCCCGGACAGGGTGGAGGGGAGCAGTACTTC. It is translated as CAWTPPGQGGGEQYF. The whole variable domain, filled in from reference TRBV30 and TRBJ2-7, reads SQTIHQWPATLVQPVGSPLSLECTVEGTSNPNLYWYRQAAGRGLQLLFYSVGIGQISSEVPQNLSASRPQDRQFILSSKKLLLSDSGFYLCAWTPPGQGGGEQYFGPGTRLTVT.

The V and J genes are TRBV15 and TRBJ1-2; no definite D call. Germline-derived CDR1 and CDR2 are LNHNV and YYDKDF (reference sequence). The CDR3 covers 15 residues. Deletions cut 0 bases from V and 0 bases from J, with 8 bases between. CDR3 nucleotide sequence: TGTGCCACCAGCAGAGAGGCAGGTACTAACTATGGCTACACCTTC. Its translation: CATSREAGTNYGYTF.

J is TRBJ1-6 and V is TRBV9; D unresolved. Germline CDR1 and CDR2: SGDLS and YYNGEE. Deletions cut 5 bases from V and 0 bases from J, with 9 bases between. The CDR3 is 15 residues long. This chain's CDR3 is CASSERGSYNSPLHF. CDR3 nucleotide sequence: TGTGCCAGCAGTGAGCGAGGCTCCTATAATTCACCCCTCCACTTT.

This chain uses TRBV19 with TRBJ1-6; D remains ambiguous. This CDR3 is 16 amino acids long. Trimming stripped 1 base from V and 0 bases from J, with 7 bases between. Germline V lookup: CDR1 LNHDA, CDR2 SQIVND (reference sequence). For the CDR3, the DNA is TGTGCCAGTAGTATAGCCGGGGTCTCCTATAATTCACCCCTCCACTTT. Translating gives CASSIAGVSYNSPLHF.

In nucleotides, the CDR3 is TGTGCCAGCAGCGCGAACAGGGGCCCCTCTCAGCCCCAGCATTTT. This codes for CASSANRGPSQPQHF. The chain uses TRBV7-8 and TRBJ1-5; 7 bases are a match to TRBD1. The CDR3 is made up of 15 amino acids. J lost 6 bases, V lost 5 bases, and 10 bases had no gene match. Germline V gene lookup returns CDR1 SGHVS and CDR2 FQNEAQ.

The rearrangement uses TRBV2 and TRBJ2-1, with 14 bases matching TRBD2. The CDR3 totals 16 residues. V lost 6 bases and J lost 7; bases outside the gene matches: 8. CDR1 SNHLY and CDR2 FYNNEI come from the germline V gene. As DNA, the CDR3 is TGTGCCAGCAGCCTTGGACTAGCGGGGGGAGGGAATGAGCAGTTCTTC. This translates into CASSLGLAGGGNEQFF.

The rearrangement joins TRBV6-6 to TRBJ1-5, with D unresolved. V was pared by 6 bases and J by 2 bases, with 14 bases between. The germline V gene has CDR1 MNHNY and CDR2 SVGAGI (reference sequence). The CDR3 contains 15 residues. DNA of the CDR3: TGTGCCAGCAGCTCCGAGGGCCGGGGCAATCAGCCCCAGCATTTT. Translating gives CASSSEGRGNQPQHF.

This chain joins TRBV12-5 and TRBJ2-1; 7 bases map to TRBD2. This CDR3 has 17 residues. Germline assignment: CDR1 LGHNT and CDR2 FRNRAP. Unmatched junction bases numbered 12, after V lost 5 bases and J lost 2 bases. The CDR3 nucleotides read TGTGCTAGTGGTCTTACCTTGGACGGGGGGACCTACAATGAGCAGTTCTTC. Translating it yields CASGLTLDGGTYNEQFF. The full variable domain, with the rest looked up from reference TRBV12-5 and TRBJ2-1, is DARVTQTPRHKVTEMGQEVTMRCQPILGHNTVFWYRQTMMQGLELLAYFRNRAPLDDSGMPKDRFSAEMPDATLATLKIQPSEPRDSAVYFCASGLTLDGGTYNEQFFGPGTRLTVL.

This clone was detected only once. This chain connects TRBV20-1 to TRBJ2-7; D is undetermined. Germline CDR1 and CDR2: DFQATT and SNEGSKA (reference sequence). The CDR3 extends over 11 amino acids. Trimming took 6 bases from V and 4 from J, leaving 10 bases between them. CDR3 bases: TGCAGTGCCCCGACTTATTACGAGCAGTACTTC. Protein: CSAPTYYEQYF.

The V and J genes are TRBV4-2 and TRBJ2-3; TRBD2 agrees at 7 bases. CDR1 and CDR2 (germline): LGHNA, YNFKEQ. J was trimmed by 2 bases and V by 1 base; bases with no gene match: 9. This CDR3 has 17 residues. CDR3 DNA: TGTGCCAGCAGCCAAGCTGCTAGCGGAGTCCTCACAGATACGCAGTATTTT. This sequence encodes CASSQAASGVLTDTQYF.

V usage is TRBV4-2 and J usage is TRBJ1-1, with no clear D. Germline loops: CDR1 LGHNA, CDR2 YNFKEQ. The CDR3 runs 13 residues. Trimming took 0 bases from V and 4 from J, leaving 6 bases between them. CDR3 sequence reads: CASSQDPGTEAFF. In DNA, the CDR3 is TGTGCCAGCAGCCAAGATCCGGGCACTGAAGCTTTCTTT.

The V call is TRBV7-9, the J call TRBJ1-2; 11 nucleotides line up with TRBD1. The CDR3 has 16 residues. The V segment lost 2 bases and the J segment 8 bases; nucleotides outside the gene matches: 10. Germline lookup yields CDR1 SEHNR and CDR2 FQNEAQ (reference sequence). The CDR3 DNA is TGTGCCAGCAGCTTATTACACGGACAGGGGGCGCGGGGCTACACCTTC. Protein: CASSLLHGQGARGYTF.

This rearrangement joins TRBV7-9 to TRBJ1-2; 8 bases agree with TRBD1. CDR1 and CDR2 (germline): SEHNR, FQNEAQ (reference sequence). CDR3 size: 15 residues. Losses at the gene ends were 8 bases for V and 3 bases for J; bases not matched to a gene: 11. In nucleotides, the CDR3 is TGTGCCAGCTCTGAACAGGGGGAGTCACACTATGGCTACACCTTC. This sequence encodes CASSEQGESHYGYTF.

V is TRBV7-2 and J is TRBJ1-4, with D possibly being TRBD1 (6 bases). V lost 5 bases and J lost 4, with 8 bases in between. The CDR3 is 13 residues long. Germline V gene lookup returns CDR1 SGHTA and CDR2 FQGNSA. The CDR3 reads CASSPQGNEKLFF. The CDR3 DNA reads TGTGCCAGCAGCCCACAGGGTAATGAAAAACTGTTTTTT. Using reference TRBV7-2 and TRBJ1-4 for the parts outside the CDR3, the full variable domain is GAGVSQSPSNKVTEKGKDVELRCDPISGHTALYWYRQSLGQGLEFLIYFQGNSAPDKSGLPSDRFSAERTGGSVSTLTIQRTQQEDSAVYLCASSPQGNEKLFFGSGTQLSVL.

CDR3 protein: CASSLGRQGSNSPLHF. DNA for the CDR3: TGTGCCAGCAGCTTAGGGAGACAGGGGAGTAATTCACCCCTCCACTTT. The chain uses TRBV7-2 and TRBJ1-6; the match to TRBD1 covers 8 bases. This CDR3 has 16 residues. Trimming at V came to 1 base and at J to 6 bases, leaving 5 bases not matched to a gene. Germline V CDR1 and CDR2: SGHTA, FQGNSA.